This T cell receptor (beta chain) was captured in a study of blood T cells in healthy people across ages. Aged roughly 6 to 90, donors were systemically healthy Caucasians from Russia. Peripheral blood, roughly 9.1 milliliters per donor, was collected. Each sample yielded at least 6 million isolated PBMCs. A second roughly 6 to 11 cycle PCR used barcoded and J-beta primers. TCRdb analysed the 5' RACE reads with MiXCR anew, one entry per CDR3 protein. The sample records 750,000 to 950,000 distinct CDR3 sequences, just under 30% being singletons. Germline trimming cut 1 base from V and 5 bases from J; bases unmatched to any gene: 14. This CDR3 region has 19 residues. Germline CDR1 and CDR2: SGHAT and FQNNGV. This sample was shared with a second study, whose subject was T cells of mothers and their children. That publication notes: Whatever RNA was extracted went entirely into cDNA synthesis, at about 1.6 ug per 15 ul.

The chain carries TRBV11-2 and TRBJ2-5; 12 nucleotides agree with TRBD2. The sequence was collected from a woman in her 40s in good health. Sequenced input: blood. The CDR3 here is CASSLGASGGAYNKETQYF. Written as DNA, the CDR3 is TGTGCCAGCAGCTTAGGGGCTAGCGGGGGGGCCTATAATAAGGAGACCCAGTACTTC.